Listed below are T cell receptor beta chains from one sample, sequenced in a study of cytomegalovirus exposure and HLA in healthy donors. The repertoire was sequenced with immunoSEQ multiplex PCR; TCRdb's copy has only in-frame clones and lacks some. The table includes under 250,000 clones, 75% to 85% detected once. Specimen: PBMCs. The origin of the receptors is a woman between 40 and 55 years old in good health and CMV-seronegative. The CDR3 runs from the conserved cysteine through the conserved F or W. The D gene is left open where the match is weak. The size of a clone is reported for some rows only, either as once, few or many, or as a class for expanded clones.

v_gene: TRBV19; j_gene: TRBJ2-7; d_gene: TRBD2; abundance: .; CDR3nt: TGTGCCAGTAGTAAAACAGGGACTAGCGGGAACTACGAGCAGTACTTC; CDR3aa: CASSKTGTSGNYEQYF
v_gene: TRBV19; j_gene: TRBJ2-7; d_gene: TRBD1; abundance: .; CDR3nt: TGTGCCAGTAGTTGGGGGACAGCCTACGAGCAGTACTTC; CDR3aa: CASSWGTAYEQYF
v_gene: TRBV19; j_gene: TRBJ1-2; d_gene: TRBD1; abundance: .; CDR3nt: TGTGCCAGTACGCCAAGGGACAGTCGGGGCTACACCTTC; CDR3aa: CASTPRDSRGYTF
v_gene: TRBV19; j_gene: TRBJ2-7; d_gene: .; abundance: .; CDR3nt: TGTGCCAGTAGTATTCGGGCTAGCGACGAGCAGTACTTC; CDR3aa: CASSIRASDEQYF
v_gene: TRBV5-5; j_gene: TRBJ2-5; d_gene: TRBD2; abundance: .; CDR3nt: TGTGCCAGCAGCTTTCTAGCGGGTTTCCAAGAGACCCAGTACTTC; CDR3aa: CASSFLAGFQETQYF
v_gene: TRBV2; j_gene: TRBJ2-3; d_gene: TRBD1; abundance: .; CDR3nt: TGTGCCAGCAGTCCCCGGACAGGGCGCACAGATACGCAGTATTTT; CDR3aa: CASSPRTGRTDTQYF
v_gene: TRBV19; j_gene: TRBJ2-1; d_gene: TRBD2; abundance: .; CDR3nt: TGTGCCAGTAGTATGCTCGCGGGAGTAGGGAATGAGCAGTTCTTC; CDR3aa: CASSMLAGVGNEQFF
v_gene: TRBV27; j_gene: TRBJ1-1; d_gene: .; abundance: once; CDR3nt: TGTGCCAGCAGGCAAGCGGTCCGGAGGACTGAAGCTTTCTTT; CDR3aa: CASRQAVRRTEAFF
v_gene: TRBV14; j_gene: TRBJ2-1; d_gene: TRBD2; abundance: .; CDR3nt: TGTGCCAGCAGCTTGTCTCCGGGACTAGCGGGAGGGCCCGATGAGCAGTTCTTC; CDR3aa: CASSLSPGLAGGPDEQFF
v_gene: TRBV10-3; j_gene: TRBJ1-3; d_gene: TRBD1; abundance: .; CDR3nt: TGTGCCATCAGCGAGACAGGGGCCTCTGGAAACACCATATATTTT; CDR3aa: CAISETGASGNTIYF
v_gene: TRBV28; j_gene: TRBJ1-5; d_gene: .; abundance: .; CDR3nt: TGTGCCAGCAGTAATCAGGGGTATAGCAATCAGCCCCAGCATTTT; CDR3aa: CASSNQGYSNQPQHF
v_gene: TRBV5-1; j_gene: TRBJ2-3; d_gene: .; abundance: few; CDR3nt: TGCGCCAGCAGCCAGGTTCCAGATACGCAGTATTTT; CDR3aa: CASSQVPDTQYF
v_gene: TRBV6-6; j_gene: TRBJ2-3; d_gene: TRBD1; abundance: large; CDR3nt: TGTGCCAGCAGTTACGCGGACAGGGGAGGAACAGATACGCAGTATTTT; CDR3aa: CASSYADRGGTDTQYF
v_gene: TRBV19; j_gene: TRBJ2-7; d_gene: TRBD2; abundance: .; CDR3nt: TGTGCCAGTAGTAGTGGGACTAGCGGATTCTACGAGCAGTACTTC; CDR3aa: CASSSGTSGFYEQYF
v_gene: TRBV27; j_gene: TRBJ1-5; d_gene: .; abundance: .; CDR3nt: TGTGCCAGCAGTTACGGTCGGAATCAGCCCCAGCATTTT; CDR3aa: CASSYGRNQPQHF
v_gene: TRBV9; j_gene: TRBJ1-1; d_gene: .; abundance: .; CDR3nt: TGTGCCAGCAGCGTAGCCGGGGGGAACACTGAAGCTTTCTTT; CDR3aa: CASSVAGGNTEAFF
v_gene: TRBV4-1; j_gene: TRBJ2-7; d_gene: TRBD2; abundance: .; CDR3nt: TGCGCCAGCAGCCCTGGGACTAGCGGGAGGACCTACGAGCAGTACTTC; CDR3aa: CASSPGTSGRTYEQYF
v_gene: TRBV29-1; j_gene: TRBJ2-2; d_gene: TRBD2; abundance: few; CDR3nt: TGCAGCGTTGAACGGCGGGAGGACCTCCCGAACACCGGGGAGCTGTTTTTT; CDR3aa: CSVERREDLPNTGELFF
v_gene: TRBV2; j_gene: TRBJ2-3; d_gene: .; abundance: .; CDR3nt: TGTGCCAGCCTCAGGGGCACAGATACGCAGTATTTT; CDR3aa: CASLRGTDTQYF
v_gene: TRBV7-2; j_gene: TRBJ2-3; d_gene: .; abundance: .; CDR3nt: TGTGCCAGCAGCTTAAGGGGGTGGGGCACAGATACGCAGTATTTT; CDR3aa: CASSLRGWGTDTQYF
v_gene: TRBV2; j_gene: TRBJ2-7; d_gene: TRBD2; abundance: once; CDR3nt: TGTGCCAGCAGTGAAGCCACAGACGGGACTAGCGGAAAGTACGAGCAGTACTTC; CDR3aa: CASSEATDGTSGKYEQYF
v_gene: TRBV7-9; j_gene: TRBJ1-4; d_gene: TRBD1; abundance: .; CDR3nt: TGTGCCAGCAGCCACCCCGTGGGGACAGGGGGTACAACTAATGAAAAACTGTTTTTT; CDR3aa: CASSHPVGTGGTTNEKLFF
v_gene: TRBV6-5; j_gene: TRBJ2-2; d_gene: .; abundance: .; CDR3nt: TGTGCCAGCAGCATGGACATGGTAACGGGGGAGCTGTTTTTT; CDR3aa: CASSMDMVTGELFF
v_gene: TRBV27; j_gene: TRBJ2-3; d_gene: .; abundance: .; CDR3nt: TGTGCCAGCACCGCACTTCCCCAGCGGCCCACAGATACGCAGTATTTT; CDR3aa: CASTALPQRPTDTQYF
v_gene: TRBV5-1; j_gene: TRBJ2-3; d_gene: .; abundance: .; CDR3nt: TGCGCCAGCAGCTTGGTAATAGCTCGCTACTCAGATACGCAGTATTTT; CDR3aa: CASSLVIARYSDTQYF
v_gene: TRBV19; j_gene: TRBJ2-3; d_gene: TRBD1; abundance: few; CDR3nt: TGTGCCAGTAGAAGACAGGGGCCGACAGATACGCAGTATTTT; CDR3aa: CASRRQGPTDTQYF
v_gene: TRBV5-5; j_gene: TRBJ1-1; d_gene: TRBD1; abundance: .; CDR3nt: TGTGCCAGCAGCCTTGGGATATGGGACAGCAACACTGAAGCTTTCTTT; CDR3aa: CASSLGIWDSNTEAFF
v_gene: TRBV7-9; j_gene: TRBJ1-1; d_gene: TRBD1; abundance: .; CDR3nt: TGTGCCAGCAGGGAGACAGGGTGGGTCGAAGCTTTCTTT; CDR3aa: CASRETGWVEAFF
v_gene: TRBV19; j_gene: TRBJ2-2; d_gene: TRBD1; abundance: .; CDR3nt: TGTGCCAGTAGTACGGGACAGGGGACGAACACCGGGGAGCTGTTTTTT; CDR3aa: CASSTGQGTNTGELFF
v_gene: TRBV28; j_gene: TRBJ2-7; d_gene: .; abundance: .; CDR3nt: TGTGCCAGCAGCCCCGGGACTTTATACGAGCAGTACTTC; CDR3aa: CASSPGTLYEQYF
v_gene: TRBV6-5; j_gene: TRBJ2-7; d_gene: TRBD2; abundance: .; CDR3nt: TGTGCCAGCAGTTACTCGATTGGGACTAGAAGCTACGAGCAGTACTTC; CDR3aa: CASSYSIGTRSYEQYF
v_gene: TRBV7-9; j_gene: TRBJ2-1; d_gene: TRBD1; abundance: .; CDR3nt: TGTGCCAGCAGTCTACGGACAGGGGGGAGTAATGAGCAGTTCTTC; CDR3aa: CASSLRTGGSNEQFF
v_gene: TRBV30; j_gene: TRBJ2-1; d_gene: TRBD1; abundance: .; CDR3nt: TGTGCCTGGAGTGTTGGTTGGACAGGCAATGAGCAGTTCTTC; CDR3aa: CAWSVGWTGNEQFF
v_gene: TRBV19; j_gene: TRBJ2-1; d_gene: .; abundance: .; CDR3nt: TGTGCCAGTAGTATCGGCCCTGGTTCAGGGGCCCAGGGTGAGCAGTTCTTC; CDR3aa: CASSIGPGSGAQGEQFF
v_gene: TRBV19; j_gene: TRBJ2-7; d_gene: TRBD2; abundance: .; CDR3nt: TGTGCCAGTAGTATTTTTGGGCTAGCGGGAGGAGACGAGCAGTACTTC; CDR3aa: CASSIFGLAGGDEQYF
v_gene: TRBV6-1; j_gene: TRBJ2-7; d_gene: TRBD2; abundance: .; CDR3nt: TGTGCCAGCAGTTCGCTAGCGGGAGGGTCTTACGAGCAGTACTTC; CDR3aa: CASSSLAGGSYEQYF
v_gene: TRBV27; j_gene: TRBJ2-7; d_gene: TRBD1; abundance: .; CDR3nt: TGTGCCAGCAGTCCCCTAGGGGACAGGGTTGTCTACGAGCAGTACTTC; CDR3aa: CASSPLGDRVVYEQYF
v_gene: TRBV10-1; j_gene: TRBJ2-1; d_gene: TRBD2; abundance: .; CDR3nt: TGCGCCAGCAGCGGATTCAGCGGGAGGGATGGGCTGGACAATGAGCAGTTCTTC; CDR3aa: CASSGFSGRDGLDNEQFF
v_gene: TRBV28; j_gene: TRBJ1-5; d_gene: .; abundance: .; CDR3nt: TGTGCCAGCAGTACGTCCCGGGGTCAGCCCCAGCATTTT; CDR3aa: CASSTSRGQPQHF
v_gene: TRBV7-2; j_gene: TRBJ2-5; d_gene: .; abundance: .; CDR3nt: TGTGCCAGCAGCTTAGTGCTGGGCGCAGGGGAGACCCAGTACTTC; CDR3aa: CASSLVLGAGETQYF
v_gene: TRBV5-4; j_gene: TRBJ2-1; d_gene: .; abundance: .; CDR3nt: TGTGCCAGCAGACAGTACAATGAGCAGTTCTTC; CDR3aa: CASRQYNEQFF
v_gene: TRBV7-9; j_gene: TRBJ2-2; d_gene: TRBD2; abundance: .; CDR3nt: TGTGCCAGCAGCTCTAGGACTAGCGGGAGTTCCGGGGAGCTGTTTTTT; CDR3aa: CASSSRTSGSSGELFF